The next 21 T cell receptor beta chains were all read from a single sample in a study of cytomegalovirus exposure and HLA in healthy donors. This PCR relied on a set of 60 Vbeta primers and 13 Jbeta primers. Some clones are missing from TCRdb's copy, which holds only in-frame ones; the method was immunoSEQ multiplex PCR. The sample gives some 100,000 clones, 70% to 80% of which show up once; 4.5% to 5% is in the top ten. Specimen: PBMCs. These receptors were taken from a woman younger than 30 in good health and CMV-seropositive.

This clone has only a few counts. The chain carries TRBV30 and TRBJ2-2, with 7 nucleotides matching TRBD2. The CDR3 has 15 residues. Trimming cost V 4 bases and J 4 bases; bases outside gene matches: 9. Germline CDR1 GTSNPN, CDR2 SVGIG (reference sequence). CDR3 in DNA: TGTGCCTGGAACTCTTGGGGGGGGGTCACCGGGGAGCTGTTTTTT. It encodes CAWNSWGGVTGELFF.

This clone was counted between two and nine times. The chain is built from TRBV6-5 and TRBJ1-1; unclear D gene. Trimming removed 6 bases at V and 6 bases at J, with 17 bases between. Germline V gene data show CDR1 as MNHEY and CDR2 as SVGAGI. There are 14 residues in the CDR3. CDR3 amino acids: CASSRPASEAEAFF. CDR3 DNA sequence: TGTGCCAGCAGCCGCCCGGCCTCGGAGGCTGAAGCTTTCTTT.

This rearrangement joins TRBV2 to TRBJ1-3, with D perhaps TRBD1 (5 bases). The CDR3 has 15 residues. From germline, CDR1 is SNHLY and CDR2 FYNNEI. Trimming shortened V by 0 bases and J by 4 bases, and 10 bases separated the two germline ends. The CDR3 spells CASSEAIRVGNTIYF. CDR3 coding DNA: TGTGCCAGCAGTGAAGCGATCAGGGTCGGAAACACCATATATTTT. The full variable domain, completed using reference TRBV2 and TRBJ1-3, is EPEVTQTPSHQVTQMGQEVILRCVPISNHLYFYWYRQILGQKVEFLVSFYNNEISEKSEIFDDQFSVERPDGSNFTLKIRSTKLEDSAMYFCASSEAIRVGNTIYFGEGSWLTVV.

This chain uses TRBV7-9 with TRBJ2-1, with a possible D match to TRBD2 (5 bases). Deletions cut 11 bases from V and 2 bases from J, with 13 bases between. The germline gives CDR1 SEHNR, CDR2 FQNEAQ (reference sequence). The CDR3 consists of 13 residues. In nucleotides, the CDR3 is TGTGCCTCTAGTGCCGGGGCCTACAATGAGCAGTTCTTC. It translates to CASSAGAYNEQFF.

V and J are TRBV6-4 and TRBJ2-2; TRBD2 matches at 7 bases. The CDR3 has 16 amino acids. V shed 7 bases, J shed 6 bases, and the junction held 14 bases outside the gene matches. Per the germline V gene, CDR1 is MRHNA and CDR2 is SNTAGT. This chain's CDR3 is CASTAEAGVGAGELFF. Here the CDR3 DNA reads TGTGCCAGCACTGCAGAGGCGGGAGTCGGGGCCGGGGAGCTGTTTTTT.

The rearrangement links TRBV12-5 to TRBJ2-5, with 8 bases matching TRBD2. CDR1 LGHNT and CDR2 FRNRAP come from the germline V gene. The CDR3 has 13 residues. Trimming removed 7 bases from V and 3 bases from J; junction bases left unmatched: 4. CDR3 coding DNA: TGTGCTAGTGCTAAGGGACTAGAAGAGACCCAGTACTTC. Protein: CASAKGLEETQYF.

The rearrangement joins TRBV7-9 to TRBJ2-7; TRBD2 matches at 9 bases. The CDR3 spans 15 residues. CDR1 is SEHNR and CDR2 is FQNEAQ in the germline V gene (reference sequence). The trim removed 1 base at V and 3 bases at J, leaving 4 bases unmatched. CDR3 protein: CASSLEATSGYEQYF. In DNA, the CDR3 is TGTGCCAGCAGCTTAGAGGCGACTAGCGGCTACGAGCAGTACTTC.

The chain couples TRBV14 to TRBJ2-1, with 7 bases matching TRBD2. This CDR3 region has 16 residues. The germline V gene encodes CDR1 SGHDN and CDR2 FVKESK. V gave up 3 bases and J gave up 2 bases; unmatched junction bases: 7. CDR3 in amino acids: CASSQGDSGPYNEQFF. CDR3 nucleotide sequence: TGTGCCAGCAGCCAGGGTGATAGCGGGCCCTACAATGAGCAGTTCTTC.

The table lists this clone with a few counts. The chain employs TRBV5-4 and TRBJ2-1; 14 nucleotides match TRBD2. The trim removed 4 bases at V and 7 bases at J, leaving 7 bases unmatched. Per the germline V gene, CDR1 is SGHNT and CDR2 is YYREEE (reference sequence). The CDR3 sequence is 16 residues long. This CDR3 is CASSGGLAGGGNEQFF. CDR3 in DNA: TGTGCCAGCAGCGGAGGACTAGCGGGAGGAGGTAATGAGCAGTTCTTC.

V is TRBV30 and J is TRBJ2-1, with TRBD2 identical over 13 bases. CDR3 length equals 14 residues. The germline V gene encodes CDR1 GTSNPN and CDR2 SVGIG (reference sequence). Trimming at V came to 3 bases and at J to 10 bases, leaving 6 bases not matched to a gene. CDR3 bases: TGTGCCTGGAGGAGACTAGCGGGAGGCCAAGAGCAGTTCTTC. It is translated as CAWRRLAGGQEQFF.

The chain is built from TRBV7-9 and TRBJ2-3; 7 bases align to TRBD1. After removal of 1 base from V and 4 bases from J, the junction contained 2 bases not matched to a gene. Germline V CDR1 and CDR2: SEHNR, FQNEAQ (reference sequence). The CDR3 totals 14 residues. The CDR3: CASSLGQGADTQYF. Here the CDR3 DNA reads TGTGCCAGCAGCTTAGGTCAGGGGGCAGATACGCAGTATTTT.

This clone was detected a few times. The gene calls are TRBV6-6 and TRBJ1-3; D perhaps matches TRBD1 (6 bases). The V gene's germline CDR1 is MNHNY and CDR2 SVGAGI (reference sequence). With 4 bases removed from V and 2 bases from J, the gap between germline ends came to 9 bases. The CDR3 is made up of 14 amino acids. The CDR3 DNA follows: TGTGCCAGCAGTTGGGGGACAACTGGAAACACCATATATTTT. The encoded protein is CASSWGTTGNTIYF.

The chain combines TRBV7-6 with TRBJ1-4, with D unclear. Trimming took 0 bases from V and 8 from J, leaving 7 bases between them. The CDR3 sequence is 13 residues long. Germline values: CDR1 SGHVS, CDR2 FNYEAQ. CDR3 bases: TGTGCCAGCAGCTTAGCCCCAGGCGAAAAACTGTTTTTT. Translating gives CASSLAPGEKLFF. The whole variable domain, filled in from reference TRBV7-6 and TRBJ1-4, reads GAGVSQSPRYKVTKRGQDVALRCDPISGHVSLYWYRQALGQGPEFLTYFNYEAQQDKSGLPNDRFSAERPEGSISTLTIQRTEQRDSAMYRCASSLAPGEKLFFGSGTQLSVL.

The rearrangement joins TRBV7-6 to TRBJ2-7; no firm D call. Germline values: CDR1 SGHVS, CDR2 FNYEAQ. The CDR3 covers 13 residues. The V and J ends lost 1 base and 6 bases respectively, with 10 bases between them. The CDR3 region has the DNA TGTGCCAGCAGCTTAGGCCCTAAGAGCGAGCAGTACTTC. Translated, it gives CASSLGPKSEQYF. Based on the CDR3 plus reference TRBV7-6 and TRBJ2-7, the full variable domain is GAGVSQSPRYKVTKRGQDVALRCDPISGHVSLYWYRQALGQGPEFLTYFNYEAQQDKSGLPNDRFSAERPEGSISTLTIQRTEQRDSAMYRCASSLGPKSEQYFGPGTRLTVT.

J is TRBJ2-3 and V is TRBV28, with a possible D match to TRBD2 (5 bases). Germline assignment: CDR1 MDHEN and CDR2 SYDVKM. Trimming stripped 3 bases from V and 4 bases from J, with 17 bases between. This CDR3 spans 16 amino acids. The CDR3 spells CASSFPGLPGPDTQYF. In nucleotides, the CDR3 is TGTGCCAGCAGTTTCCCCGGACTGCCAGGTCCAGATACGCAGTATTTT.

The chain is built from TRBV27 and TRBJ2-5; D is ambiguous. There are 13 residues in the CDR3. Germline V gene lookup returns CDR1 MNHEY and CDR2 SMNVEV (reference sequence). V was cut by 5 bases and J by 5 bases, with 12 bases left in between. In DNA form, the CDR3 reads TGTGCCAGCAGTCTCCAGGATAGGGAGACCCAGTACTTC. Translation gives CASSLQDRETQYF.

Of note for this clone: The junction and the germline gene differ at one end; a read error may be behind it. V usage is TRBV7-7 and J usage is TRBJ2-7; 7 bases fit TRBD1. This CDR3 spans 14 amino acids. Germline V lookup: CDR1 SSHAT, CDR2 FNYEAQ (reference sequence). This CDR3 is CASSLALQGSEQYF. CDR3 nucleotide sequence: TGTGCTAGCAGCTTAGCGCTACAGGGGAGTGAGCAGTACTTC.

V and J are TRBV7-2 and TRBJ2-7; D is unclear. Trimming left V 1 base short and J 9 bases short, with 10 bases between. This CDR3 comprises 12 residues. Germline CDR1 is SGHTA and CDR2 is FQGNSA. This chain's CDR3 is CASSLEGRGQYF. The CDR3 region has the DNA TGTGCCAGCAGCTTAGAAGGCCGCGGGCAGTACTTC.

The CDR3 is CASSWKLAAHYEQYF. The CDR3 bases are TGTGCCAGCAGTTGGAAACTAGCTGCTCACTACGAGCAGTACTTC. V and J are TRBV27 and TRBJ2-7, with D possibly TRBD2 on 6 matching bases. Germline CDR1 reads MNHEY; CDR2 reads SMNVEV (reference sequence). This CDR3 contains 15 residues. Deletions cut 4 bases from V and 3 bases from J, with 16 bases between.

The V call is TRBV5-1, the J call TRBJ2-1; 13 bases are a match to TRBD2. Per germline, CDR1 SGHRS and CDR2 YFSETQ. V lost 4 bases and J lost 8; bases outside the gene matches: 6. The CDR3 is 15 amino acids. This CDR3 reads CASSHGLAGAHEQFF. The DNA of the CDR3 is TGCGCCAGCAGCCACGGACTAGCGGGAGCGCATGAGCAGTTCTTC.

This clone has only a few counts. The chain joins TRBV7-9 to TRBJ2-7; 11 bases map to TRBD2. The CDR3 runs to 18 residues. Trimming cost V 2 bases and J 4 bases; bases outside gene matches: 13. CDR1 SEHNR and CDR2 FQNEAQ come from the germline V gene (reference sequence). The CDR3 DNA sequence: TGTGCCAGCAGCTTACCCGTCGTTAGCGGGAGGGCGGTATACGAGCAGTACTTC. This sequence encodes CASSLPVVSGRAVYEQYF.